Below are 14 T cell receptor beta chains sequenced from a single sample in a study of blood T cell repertoires in COVID-19. Profiling relied on immunoSEQ multiplex PCR, and the TCRdb table lists in-frame clones only, not all of them. The sample yields 85,000 to 95,000 clones, roughly 89% seen once. Sequencing used peripheral blood. The receptors here all came from a woman at least 80 years old with active COVID-19.

This sequence joins TRBV6-5 and TRBJ2-7; 7 bases match TRBD1. The CDR3 spans 13 residues. V lost 6 bases to trimming and J lost 2 bases; unmatched junction nucleotides: 4. Germline CDR1 MNHEY, CDR2 SVGAGI. CDR3 coding DNA: TGTGCCAGCAGCTGGACAGGTCCCTACGAGCAGTACTTC. It is translated as CASSWTGPYEQYF.

The CDR3 nucleotides are TGTGCCAGCAGCCCGGGACTCGCTACCTACGAGCAGTACTTC. The encoded protein is CASSPGLATYEQYF. The rearrangement links TRBV14 to TRBJ2-7; tentatively, D is TRBD2 (6 bases). The CDR3 runs to 14 residues. CDR1 is SGHDN and CDR2 is FVKESK in the germline V gene. Deletions cut 4 bases from V and 2 bases from J, with 12 bases between.

J is TRBJ2-7 and V is TRBV13, with D unclear. The CDR3 sequence is 13 residues long. The germline gives CDR1 PRHDT, CDR2 FYEKMQ (reference sequence). The germline V and J ends were trimmed by 2 bases and 3 bases, with 8 bases remaining between them. The CDR3 nucleotides read TGTGCCAGCAGCTTACAACAGAGCTACGAGCAGTACTTC. Translation: CASSLQQSYEQYF. Supplemented by reference TRBV13 and TRBJ2-7, the full variable domain reads AAGVIQSPRHLIKEKRETATLKCYPIPRHDTVYWYQQGPGQDPQFLISFYEKMQSDKGSIPDRFSAQQFSDYHSELNMSSLELGDSALYFCASSLQQSYEQYFGPGTRLTVT.

The chain links TRBV5-1 to TRBJ1-2, with a tentative D call TRBD1 (5 bases). The CDR3 length is 12 residues. Looked up from germline, CDR1 is SGHRS and CDR2 is YFSETQ. V was pared by 3 bases and J by 8 bases, with 11 bases between. The CDR3: CASSSGVGGYTF. CDR3 DNA: TGCGCCAGCAGCTCGGGGGTAGGCGGCTACACCTTC.

The V and J genes are TRBV24-1 and TRBJ2-1; TRBD2 aligns across 9 bases. The V segment lost 3 bases and the J segment 0 bases; nucleotides outside the gene matches: 11. CDR1 is KGHDR and CDR2 is SFDVKD in the germline V gene. The CDR3 totals 19 residues. DNA for the CDR3: TGTGCCACCAGTGATAGGAGGACTAGCGCCTCTGGCTCCTACAATGAGCAGTTCTTC. It encodes CATSDRRTSASGSYNEQFF.

The chain combines TRBV7-8 with TRBJ1-3; D is undetermined. The CDR3 contains 15 residues. V lost 5 bases and J lost 0, with 11 bases in between. The germline gives CDR1 SGHVS, CDR2 FQNEAQ. This chain's CDR3 is CASSPARVSGNTIYF. CDR3 bases: TGTGCCAGCAGCCCCGCGAGGGTCTCTGGAAACACCATATATTTT.

The chain is built from TRBV5-5 and TRBJ2-5; D remains ambiguous. The V and J ends lost 3 bases and 5 bases respectively, with 11 bases between them. The CDR3 length is 13 residues. Germline CDR1 and CDR2: SGHKS and YYEKEE (reference sequence). CDR3 loop: CASSSPVGETQYF. The CDR3 DNA reads TGTGCCAGCAGCTCCCCCGTCGGGGAGACCCAGTACTTC. The full variable domain, completed using reference TRBV5-5 and TRBJ2-5, is DAGVTQSPTHLIKTRGQQVTLRCSPISGHKSVSWYQQVLGQGPQFIFQYYEKEERGRGNFPDRFSARQFPNYSSELNVNALLLGDSALYLCASSSPVGETQYFGPGTRLLVL.

This clone was found once. This chain joins TRBV10-3 and TRBJ2-3; 11 nucleotides match TRBD2. This CDR3 spans 15 amino acids. V lost 10 bases to trimming and J lost 5 bases; unmatched junction nucleotides: 11. The germline gives CDR1 ENHRY, CDR2 SYGVKD. Here the CDR3 reads CATATLAGVKDTQYF. DNA of the CDR3: TGTGCCACCGCAACACTAGCGGGAGTTAAAGATACGCAGTATTTT.

The chain carries TRBV10-1 and TRBJ1-1; 8 bases agree with TRBD1. The CDR3 runs to 14 residues. The J segment lost 2 bases and the V segment lost 6 bases, leaving 5 bases of the junction unmatched. CDR1 is WNHNN, CDR2 SYGVQD, per germline (reference sequence). This CDR3 reads CASSRTGTNTEAFF. CDR3 DNA: TGCGCCAGCAGCCGGACAGGGACTAACACTGAAGCTTTCTTT.

The chain employs TRBV6-6 and TRBJ1-5; D is ambiguous. The germline V gene encodes CDR1 MNHNY and CDR2 SVGAGI (reference sequence). V lost 8 bases and J lost 2, with 16 bases in between. The CDR3 covers 15 residues. CDR3 loop: CASGGWVGGNQPQHF. Here the CDR3 DNA reads TGTGCCAGCGGCGGATGGGTAGGAGGCAATCAGCCCCAGCATTTT.

The chain has TRBV5-1 and TRBJ2-1; 10 bases agree with TRBD1. Germline V CDR1 and CDR2: SGHRS, YFSETQ. V lost 2 bases and J lost 6; bases outside the gene matches: 11. The CDR3 contains 17 residues. CDR3 sequence reads: CASSLPGQGLGGNEQFF. The CDR3 DNA reads as TGCGCCAGCAGCTTACCGGGACAGGGGTTGGGTGGCAATGAGCAGTTCTTC.

The rearrangement links TRBV6-6 to TRBJ2-5, with TRBD2 matching 7 bases. Germline V lookup: CDR1 MNHNY, CDR2 SVGAGI (reference sequence). The CDR3 is 17 residues long. V lost 5 bases to trimming and J lost 5 bases; unmatched junction nucleotides: 17. The CDR3 loop reads CASSLSLGGGPWETQYF. In DNA form, the CDR3 reads TGTGCCAGCAGTCTGTCTCTTGGGGGAGGGCCCTGGGAGACCCAGTACTTC.

This chain links TRBV6-2 or TRBV6-3 with TRBJ2-3; 9 bases align to TRBD1. This CDR3 region has 17 residues. From germline, CDR1 is MNHEY and CDR2 SVGEGT. The V gene end was trimmed by 4 bases and the J gene end by 3 bases; junction bases not matched to a gene: 11. The CDR3 is CASSSRSGTGRTDTQYF. CDR3 DNA sequence: TGTGCCAGCAGTTCTAGATCAGGGACAGGGCGTACAGATACGCAGTATTTT.

The chain uses TRBV24-1 and TRBJ2-1, with 7 bases lining up with TRBD2. CDR1 and CDR2 from the germline V gene are KGHDR and SFDVKD. Trimming took 4 bases from V and 9 from J; bases not matched to a gene: 14. The CDR3 totals 16 residues. CDR3 sequence: CATSEPGGAGDLEQFF. In nucleotides, the CDR3 is TGTGCCACCAGTGAGCCCGGTGGTGCGGGAGACCTTGAGCAGTTCTTC.